The 6 T cell receptor beta chains presented below share a single source sample, sequenced in a study of blood T cells in healthy people across ages. A J-beta primer mix and a sample-barcoded 5' primer were used in a second PCR of roughly 6 to 12 cycles. TCRdb processed the 5' RACE reads anew with MiXCR; each CDR3 protein has one entry. The table shows roughly 1,500,000 distinct CDR3 sequences, with roughly 40% occurring only once. Sequencing was performed on blood. The receptor set was obtained from a woman aged 18-30 years in good health.

The chain carries TRBV10-3 and TRBJ1-2; possibly TRBD1 for D (5 bases). The length of the CDR3 is 15 residues. V was clipped by 2 bases and J by 6 bases, with 16 bases between them. Germline CDR1 ENHRY, CDR2 SYGVKD. CDR3 sequence (DNA): TGTGCCATCAGTGAGGTGTATGGGCAGGGTGATGGCTACACCTTC. Translating it yields CAISEVYGQGDGYTF.

The chain uses TRBV6-5 and TRBJ2-3; D is ambiguous. Germline-derived CDR1 and CDR2 are MNHEY and SVGAGI. The CDR3 loop spans 17 amino acids. V was clipped by 2 bases and J by 0 bases, with 15 bases between them. CDR3 in amino acids: CASSYGGRSSSTDTQYF. CDR3 nucleotides: TGTGCCAGCAGTTACGGCGGCAGGTCCAGCAGCACAGATACGCAGTATTTT.

In this sample, this clonotype turned up many times. The genes are TRBV11-1 and TRBJ2-5; 11 nucleotides agree with TRBD2. This CDR3 contains 16 residues. Trimming removed 3 bases from V and 2 bases from J; junction bases left unmatched: 5. CDR1 is SGHAT, CDR2 FQDESV, per germline (reference sequence). CDR3 protein: CASSLTTSGIQETQYF. In DNA, the CDR3 is TGTGCCAGCAGCTTGACGACTAGCGGGATACAAGAGACCCAGTACTTC.

This rearrangement joins TRBV20-1 to TRBJ2-1; D is possibly TRBD2 (6 bases). Germline CDR1 DFQATT, CDR2 SNEGSKA (reference sequence). V was shortened by 2 bases and J by 2 bases, with 16 bases between the two germline ends. There are 16 residues in the CDR3. CDR3 amino acids: CSARLYTSQAYNEQFF. CDR3 nucleotides: TGCAGTGCTAGACTCTACACTAGCCAGGCCTACAATGAGCAGTTCTTC.

This clonotype was seen a handful of times. J is TRBJ2-7 and V is TRBV28; possible D gene TRBD1, 5 bases. With 2 bases removed from V and 1 base from J, the gap between germline ends came to 12 bases. Germline-derived CDR1 and CDR2 are MDHEN and SYDVKM. There are 15 residues in the CDR3. CDR3 sequence: CASSLNSAGSYEQYF. The CDR3 region has the DNA TGTGCCAGCAGTTTAAATTCGGCAGGGTCCTACGAGCAGTACTTC.

The rearrangement links TRBV5-6 to TRBJ1-2; D uncertain. The germline V gene has CDR1 SGHDT and CDR2 YYEEEE. CDR3 length: 19 residues. Trimming left V 4 bases short and J 0 bases short, with 25 bases between. CDR3 amino acids: CASSLLNRERYQSNYGYTF. CDR3 DNA: TGTGCCAGCAGCCTCCTTAATCGTGAAAGGTACCAGTCTAACTATGGCTACACCTTC.